The 16 T cell receptor beta chains presented below share a single source sample, sequenced in a study of cytomegalovirus exposure and HLA in healthy donors. The PCR was carried out with 60 Vbeta primers and 13 Jbeta primers. Generated by immunoSEQ multiplex PCR, the TCRdb table keeps only in-frame clones and is missing some. The sample contains 200,000 to 250,000 clones, roughly 84% of which appear only once. Material: PBMCs. The receptors originated from a girl aged 5 to 17 in good health and CMV-seronegative.

The chain uses TRBV28 and TRBJ1-5; 7 bases fit TRBD1. V shed 11 bases, J shed 6 bases, and the junction held 13 bases outside the gene matches. The CDR3 consists of 14 residues. In germline, CDR1 is MDHEN, CDR2 SYDVKM. DNA of the CDR3: TGTGCCCCTGGTTCTGACAGGGACGGTCAGCCCCAGCATTTT. Protein sequence: CAPGSDRDGQPQHF.

A remark on this clone: The identical CDR3 is also encoded by other nucleotide sequences in the sample. The chain combines TRBV4-1 with TRBJ1-5, with no clear D. The CDR3 loop spans 15 amino acids. Looked up from germline, CDR1 is MGHRA and CDR2 is YSYEKL. V was cut by 0 bases and J by 2 bases, with 8 bases left in between. The CDR3 region has the DNA TGCGCCAGCAGCCAAGATGGGCAGGGCAATCAGCCCCAGCATTTT. Protein sequence: CASSQDGQGNQPQHF.

Concerning this clone itself: One end of the junction does not line up with germline, which may come from a read error. The CDR3 DNA is TGTGCTAGTGGTTCGGGAAATGTGATGGGCACTGAAACTTTCTTT. It yields the protein CASGSGNVMGTETFF. V gene TRBV12-5 combines with J gene TRBJ1-1; no definite D call. This CDR3 region has 15 residues. The germline V gene encodes CDR1 LGHNT and CDR2 FRNRAP.

This clone was recorded a few times. V usage is TRBV6-1 and J usage is TRBJ2-7; 11 bases map to TRBD1. Looked up from germline, CDR1 is MNHNS and CDR2 is SASEGT. This CDR3 is 15 amino acids long. The trim removed 4 bases at V and 2 bases at J, leaving 4 bases unmatched. CDR3 nucleotides: TGTGCCAGCAGTGGGGGGGGACAGGGGGCCTACGAGCAGTACTTC. Its translation: CASSGGGQGAYEQYF.

This clone was seen a few times. The chain links TRBV4-3 to TRBJ2-6, with 7 bases matching TRBD1. J gave up 0 bases and V 4 bases, and 9 bases lay outside the gene matches. Germline V gene lookup returns CDR1 LGHNA and CDR2 YSLEER. The CDR3 runs 18 residues. CDR3 protein: CASSRSGTELSGANVLTF. The CDR3 region has the DNA TGCGCCAGCAGCCGATCCGGGACAGAGCTCTCTGGGGCCAACGTCCTGACTTTC.

This chain links TRBV30 with TRBJ1-1, with 9 bases that match TRBD1. Germline values: CDR1 GTSNPN, CDR2 SVGIG (reference sequence). With 2 bases clipped from V and 7 bases from J, the junction kept 11 bases outside the gene matches. The CDR3 has 15 residues. CDR3 sequence reads: CAWSLSTGGDGEAFF. CDR3 nucleotides: TGTGCCTGGAGTCTATCAACAGGGGGCGATGGTGAAGCTTTCTTT.

The V gene is TRBV6-1, the J gene TRBJ2-1, with D unresolved. Trimming took off 2 bases at V and 2 bases at J, with 10 bases between the two ends. Germline assignment: CDR1 MNHNS and CDR2 SASEGT. This CDR3 comprises 15 residues. The CDR3 sequence is CASSERVHTYNEQFF. CDR3 sequence (DNA): TGTGCCAGCAGTGAACGGGTGCACACCTACAATGAGCAGTTCTTC.

The V call is TRBV5-1, the J call TRBJ2-1; 8 nucleotides align to TRBD2. The CDR3 spans 13 residues. J was trimmed by 7 bases and V by 6 bases; bases with no gene match: 6. Germline CDR1 and CDR2: SGHRS and YFSETQ. The CDR3 DNA is TGCGCCAGCAACCGGGGGGGGGAAAATGAGCAGTTCTTC. This codes for CASNRGGENEQFF.

The CDR3 here is CASSANKNTEAFF. The CDR3 DNA sequence: TGTGCCAGCAGTGCAAACAAGAACACTGAAGCTTTCTTT. The chain has TRBV25-1 and TRBJ1-1; no clear D. V was shortened by 4 bases and J by 1 base, with 7 bases between the two germline ends. CDR1 is MGHDK and CDR2 is SYGVNS in the germline V gene. The CDR3 contains 13 residues.

The chain joins TRBV19 to TRBJ2-1; 9 nucleotides align to TRBD1. Trimming removed 5 bases from V and 3 bases from J; junction bases left unmatched: 2. CDR3 length equals 14 residues. In germline, CDR1 is LNHDA, CDR2 SQIVND (reference sequence). The CDR3 nucleotides are TGTGCCAGTAGTGCGGGACAGGGCTACAATGAGCAGTTCTTC. Residues: CASSAGQGYNEQFF.

This sequence joins TRBV5-1 and TRBJ2-3; 7 nucleotides agree with TRBD2. The CDR3 sequence is 17 residues long. J lost 2 bases, V lost 5 bases, and 14 bases had no gene match. Germline V gene sequence: CDR1 SGHRS, CDR2 YFSETQ. The CDR3 sequence: CASSYSAGASSTDTQYF. The DNA for the CDR3 is TGCGCCAGCAGTTACTCTGCGGGAGCCAGTTCCACAGATACGCAGTATTTT.

There are a few counts of this clone. The rearrangement joins TRBV5-6 to TRBJ2-5, with D uncertain. The CDR3 length is 13 residues. V was clipped by 2 bases and J by 4 bases, with 9 bases between them. Germline loops: CDR1 SGHDT, CDR2 YYEEEE. CDR3 sequence: CASSLYSRETQYF. Here the CDR3 DNA reads TGTGCCAGCAGCTTATACAGTCGAGAGACCCAGTACTTC. The entire variable domain, with the rest obtained from reference TRBV5-6 and TRBJ2-5, is as follows: DAGVTQSPTHLIKTRGQQVTLRCSPKSGHDTVSWYQQALGQGPQFIFQYYEEEERQRGNFPDRFSGHQFPNYSSELNVNALLLGDSALYLCASSLYSRETQYFGPGTRLLVL.

This clone came up once. J is TRBJ1-6 and V is TRBV4-2, with 9 positions matching TRBD1. The CDR3 extends over 16 amino acids. Per the germline V gene, CDR1 is LGHNA and CDR2 is YNFKEQ. J lost 7 bases, V lost 0 bases, and 4 bases had no gene match. The CDR3 loop is CASSQEQGAGNSPLHF. The CDR3 region has the DNA TGTGCCAGCAGCCAAGAACAGGGGGCGGGAAATTCACCCCTCCACTTT.

The chain carries TRBV7-2 and TRBJ1-5; 7 bases align to TRBD1. V gave up 6 bases and J gave up 4 bases; unmatched junction bases: 6. The germline CDR1 and CDR2 sequences are SGHTA and FQGNSA. The CDR3 totals 14 residues. The CDR3 sequence: CASRLTTGNQPQHF. The CDR3 DNA sequence: TGTGCCAGCAGATTAACGACAGGGAATCAGCCCCAGCATTTT.

This chain links TRBV2 with TRBJ2-7; tentatively, D is TRBD2 (6 bases). This CDR3 has 15 amino acids. Between the trimmed V and J ends, which lost 4 bases and 3 bases, there was a span of 16 bases. CDR1 is SNHLY, CDR2 FYNNEI, per germline. The CDR3: CASSGGAGAHYEQYF. CDR3 sequence (DNA): TGTGCCAGCAGTGGCGGGGCAGGAGCTCACTACGAGCAGTACTTC.

V is TRBV7-9 and J is TRBJ1-6; possible D gene TRBD1, 6 bases. Per the germline V gene, CDR1 is SEHNR and CDR2 is FQNEAQ (reference sequence). The length of the CDR3 is 15 residues. V lost 0 bases and J 7 bases, leaving 10 bases between the germline ends. Here the CDR3 DNA reads TGTGCCAGCAGCTTAGCGGGGGCTCAGAATTCACCCCTCCACTTT. This encodes CASSLAGAQNSPLHF.